A selection of T cell receptor beta chains follows, all from one sample in a study of cytomegalovirus exposure and HLA in healthy donors. Some clones are missing from TCRdb's copy, which holds only in-frame ones; the method was immunoSEQ multiplex PCR. The table records some 150,000 clones, approximately 85% of them present only once. Sequenced: PBMCs. All receptors derive from a man aged 50 to 60 in good health and CMV-seropositive. CDR3s include the opening cysteine and the closing phenylalanine or tryptophan. A D gene is named only where the DNA matches it firmly. Only part of the rows carry a size: once, few, many, or a class if the clone is expanded.

J gene,clone size,V gene,D gene,CDR3 protein,CDR3 DNA
TRBJ2-7,-,TRBV6-5,-,CASSYSWSQSYEQYF,TGTGCCAGCAGTTACTCTTGGAGCCAATCCTACGAGCAGTACTTC
TRBJ2-2,-,TRBV28,TRBD2,CASSLAGEGTGELFF,TGTGCCAGCAGCCTAGCGGGAGAAGGAACCGGGGAGCTGTTTTTT
TRBJ2-7,-,TRBV4-2,-,CASSQDSGTPSYEQYF,TGTGCCAGCAGCCAAGATTCAGGGACTCCATCCTACGAGCAGTACTTC
TRBJ2-7,once,TRBV6-5,TRBD2,CASTGLAGTYEQYF,TGTGCCAGCACGGGACTAGCGGGCACCTACGAGCAGTACTTC
TRBJ2-1,-,TRBV7-9,-,CASSPFLGNEQFF,TGTGCCAGCAGCCCCTTTCTAGGCAATGAGCAGTTCTTC
TRBJ2-1,-,TRBV29-1,TRBD1,CSVARTGATSEQFF,TGCAGCGTTGCCCGGACAGGGGCTACAAGTGAGCAGTTCTTC
TRBJ2-1,-,TRBV30,TRBD2,CAWVAGGDEQFF,TGTGCCTGGGTAGCGGGAGGGGATGAGCAGTTCTTC
TRBJ2-3,few,TRBV5-4,TRBD2,CASSSQMRETADTQYF,TGTGCCAGCAGCTCACAGATGCGGGAGACTGCAGATACGCAGTATTTT
TRBJ1-4,-,TRBV2,-,CASSAEMLQTNEKLFF,TGTGCCAGCAGTGCGGAGATGTTGCAAACTAATGAAAAACTGTTTTTT
TRBJ1-2,-,TRBV7-9,TRBD1,CASSETPTGEDGYTF,TGTGCCAGCAGCGAAACCCCGACAGGGGAGGATGGCTACACCTTC
TRBJ2-3,-,TRBV7-9,TRBD2,CSSSPPGLATTDTQYF,TGTTCCAGCAGCCCGCCGGGACTAGCGACCACAGATACGCAGTATTTT
TRBJ1-1,-,TRBV11-2,TRBD1,CASSWTGVAEAFF,TGTGCCAGCAGCTGGACAGGAGTAGCTGAAGCTTTCTTT
TRBJ1-1,-,TRBV5-1,-,CASSESSPPAGGWFF,TGCGCCAGCAGTGAGTCTTCTCCGCCGGCGGGCGGGTGGTTCTTT
TRBJ2-3,-,TRBV13,TRBD2,CASSQTGWGLAGSDTQYF,TGTGCCAGCAGCCAAACGGGTTGGGGACTAGCGGGTTCAGATACGCAGTATTTT
TRBJ2-2,-,TRBV5-4,-,CASSWTAGELFF,TGTGCCAGCAGCTGGACAGCCGGGGAGCTGTTTTTT
TRBJ2-5,-,TRBV28,TRBD2,CASSPSGRSDETQYF,TGTGCCAGCAGCCCTAGCGGAAGGAGTGATGAGACCCAGTACTTC
TRBJ1-1,-,TRBV9,-,CASSPEGALNTEAFF,TGTGCCAGCAGCCCCGAGGGAGCATTGAACACTGAAGCTTTCTTT
TRBJ1-2,-,TRBV28,-,CASSPQQGGYTF,TGTGCCAGCAGTCCCCAACAGGGTGGCTACACCTTC
TRBJ1-5,-,TRBV5-1,TRBD1,CASSWTTGGGQPQHF,TGCGCCAGCAGCTGGACCACAGGGGGCGGGCAGCCCCAGCATTTT
TRBJ2-3,-,TRBV6-1,TRBD2,CASSDVGLAGSTDTQYF,TGTGCCAGCAGTGATGTGGGACTAGCGGGAAGCACAGATACGCAGTATTTT
TRBJ2-2,-,TRBV28,-,CASKHPMAERTGELFF,TGTGCCAGCAAACACCCCATGGCGGAACGCACCGGGGAGCTGTTTTTT
TRBJ1-2,-,TRBV19,-,CASSIGTTYGYTF,TGTGCCAGTAGTATAGGTACAACCTATGGCTACACCTTC
TRBJ2-1,-,TRBV5-6,-,CASSLEVGDEQFF,TGTGCCAGCAGCTTGGAGGTGGGAGATGAGCAGTTCTTC
TRBJ1-3,-,TRBV19,TRBD1,CASSMGQVGSGNTIYF,TGTGCCAGTAGTATGGGACAGGTCGGCTCTGGAAACACCATATATTTT
TRBJ1-3,-,TRBV6-5,-,CASIPTGGSGNTIYF,TGTGCCAGCATTCCTACGGGGGGCTCTGGAAACACCATATATTTT
TRBJ2-3,-,TRBV30,TRBD2,CALGAGGSVSQYF,TGTGCCCTAGGGGCGGGAGGATCGGTCTCGCAGTATTTT
TRBJ1-5,-,TRBV5-1,-,CASSAMGGTNQPQHF,TGCGCCAGCAGCGCCATGGGAGGGACTAATCAGCCCCAGCATTTT
TRBJ2-3,-,TRBV7-8,-,CASSLAWGSTDTQYF,TGTGCCAGCAGCTTAGCGTGGGGCAGCACAGATACGCAGTATTTT
TRBJ1-1,-,TRBV7-9,-,CASSLGGGSVDTEAFF,TGTGCCAGCAGCTTAGGTGGGGGGTCCGTGGACACTGAAGCTTTCTTT
TRBJ2-7,once,TRBV7-9,-,CSSSLRGRGEGEQYF,TGTTCCAGCAGCTTACGGGGCAGGGGCGAGGGCGAGCAGTACTTC
TRBJ2-7,-,TRBV4-2,-,CASSQDRAGVGQVYEQYF,TGTGCCAGCAGCCAAGATCGGGCAGGGGTGGGCCAAGTGTACGAGCAGTACTTC
TRBJ2-1,once,TRBV18,TRBD2,CASSPRTSGLNEQFF,TGTGCCAGCTCACCTCGGACTAGCGGCCTCAATGAGCAGTTCTTC
TRBJ1-1,-,TRBV19,TRBD1,CASSTDRAAEAFF,TGTGCCAGTAGTACGGACAGGGCAGCTGAAGCTTTCTTT
TRBJ1-5,-,TRBV28,-,CASSLDKFGPPQHF,TGTGCCAGCAGTTTAGACAAATTTGGCCCGCCCCAGCATTTT
TRBJ1-2,-,TRBV6-5,-,CASSYQWRGAAYGYTF,TGTGCCAGCAGTTATCAGTGGCGGGGGGCTGCCTATGGCTACACCTTC
TRBJ2-1,-,TRBV5-1,TRBD2,CASSLGSSGLYNEQFF,TGCGCCAGCAGCCTTGGATCTAGCGGGCTTTACAATGAGCAGTTCTTC
TRBJ1-1,-,TRBV5-1,-,CASSLAKFNTEAFF,TGCGCCAGCAGCTTGGCTAAGTTCAACACTGAAGCTTTCTTT
TRBJ2-2,-,TRBV9,TRBD1,CASSATGGWSTGELFF,TGTGCCAGCAGCGCCACAGGGGGCTGGAGCACCGGGGAGCTGTTTTTT
TRBJ2-3,-,TRBV5-6,TRBD2,CASTPGLAGISDTQYF,TGTGCCAGCACCCCTGGGCTAGCGGGAATCTCAGATACGCAGTATTTT
TRBJ1-2,-,TRBV30,TRBD1,CAWGGTGGYGYTF,TGTGCCTGGGGTGGGACAGGGGGCTATGGCTACACCTTC
TRBJ2-1,-,TRBV9,TRBD1,CASSVVGQGTYNEQFF,TGTGCCAGCAGCGTAGTGGGACAGGGTACCTACAATGAGCAGTTCTTC
TRBJ1-2,-,TRBV5-6,-,CASSVYGGYTF,TGTGCCAGCAGCGTTTACGGGGGCTACACCTTC
TRBJ2-1,-,TRBV10-1,TRBD2,CASRAGGVDNEQFF,TGCGCCAGCAGGGCGGGGGGGGTAGACAATGAGCAGTTCTTC
TRBJ2-1,-,TRBV9,TRBD2,CVSSPQPGGYNEQFF,TGTGTCAGCAGCCCGCAGCCGGGGGGCTACAATGAGCAGTTCTTC
TRBJ1-4,-,TRBV6-1,-,CASSEGQANEKLFF,TGTGCCAGCAGTGAAGGACAGGCAAATGAAAAACTGTTTTTT
TRBJ2-5,-,TRBV10-1,TRBD2,CASSERGLANQETQYF,TGCGCCAGCAGTGAAAGGGGACTAGCGAACCAAGAGACCCAGTACTTC
TRBJ2-3,-,TRBV11-3,TRBD2,CASKSSGGSTDTQYF,TGTGCCAGCAAGTCTAGCGGGGGAAGCACAGATACGCAGTATTTT
TRBJ2-3,-,TRBV10-3,TRBD2,CAITDREATDTQYF,TGTGCCATCACGGACCGGGAGGCCACAGATACGCAGTATTTT
TRBJ2-7,-,TRBV13,TRBD2,CASSSPRLAPYEQYF,TGTGCCAGCAGCTCCCCCCGACTAGCGCCCTACGAGCAGTACTTC
TRBJ2-7,few,TRBV5-5,-,CASSLGQGMIYEQYF,TGTGCCAGCAGCTTGGGGCAGGGGATGATCTACGAGCAGTACTTC
TRBJ2-2,-,TRBV6-1,-,CASREARNTGELFF,TGTGCCAGCAGGGAAGCCAGGAACACCGGGGAGCTGTTTTTT
TRBJ2-1,-,TRBV5-1,-,CASSEALDGDEQFF,TGCGCCAGCAGCGAGGCCCTAGACGGGGATGAGCAGTTCTTC
TRBJ1-5,few,TRBV7-7,TRBD1,CASSVDRGLPNQPQHF,TGTGCTAGCAGCGTGGACAGGGGCCTCCCTAATCAGCCCCAGCATTTT
TRBJ2-7,few,TRBV6-1,-,CASSDPTLSPYEQYF,TGTGCCAGCAGTGACCCTACACTTAGCCCCTACGAGCAGTACTTC
TRBJ2-7,-,TRBV4-3,TRBD2,CASSQPGTSGSLYEQYF,TGCGCCAGCAGCCAGCCCGGGACTAGCGGTTCGCTCTACGAGCAGTACTTC
TRBJ1-2,-,TRBV29-1,-,CSVGRSRESGYTF,TGCAGCGTTGGCAGGAGCCGGGAGTCTGGCTACACCTTC
TRBJ2-2,-,TRBV28,-,CASSFGTLPGELFF,TGTGCCAGCAGTTTTGGTACACTACCCGGGGAGCTGTTTTTT
TRBJ2-1,-,TRBV14,-,CASSKPGNNEQFF,TGTGCCAGCAGCAAACCGGGAAACAATGAGCAGTTCTTC
TRBJ2-7,-,TRBV6-5,-,CASSFLTKTYEQYF,TGTGCCAGCAGTTTCTTAACTAAAACCTACGAGCAGTACTTC
TRBJ1-2,-,TRBV5-1,-,CASSLDSEGIYGYTF,TGCGCCAGCAGCCTCGACTCGGAGGGGATTTATGGCTACACCTTC